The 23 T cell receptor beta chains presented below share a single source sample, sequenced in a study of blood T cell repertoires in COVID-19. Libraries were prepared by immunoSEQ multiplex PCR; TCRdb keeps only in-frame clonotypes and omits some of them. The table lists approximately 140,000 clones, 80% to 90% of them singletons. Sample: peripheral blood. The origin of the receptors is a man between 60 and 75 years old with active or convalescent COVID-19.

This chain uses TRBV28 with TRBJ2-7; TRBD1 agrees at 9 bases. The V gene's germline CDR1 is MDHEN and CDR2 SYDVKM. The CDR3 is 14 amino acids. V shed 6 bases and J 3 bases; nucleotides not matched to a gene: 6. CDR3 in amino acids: CASSQGQGIYEQYF. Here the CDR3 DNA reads TGTGCCAGCAGCCAGGGACAGGGAATCTACGAGCAGTACTTC.

The CDR3 is CASSPRGPPYEQYF. As DNA, the CDR3 is TGTGCCAGCAGCCCCAGGGGGCCACCCTACGAGCAGTACTTC. The chain uses TRBV28 and TRBJ2-7; TRBD1 aligns across 8 bases. Germline lookup yields CDR1 MDHEN and CDR2 SYDVKM. Trimming cost V 6 bases and J 2 bases; bases outside gene matches: 6. The CDR3 consists of 14 residues. The whole variable domain, remainder taken from reference TRBV28 and TRBJ2-7, is DVKVTQSSRYLVKRTGEKVFLECVQDMDHENMFWYRQDPGLGLRLIYFSYDVKMKEKGDIPEGYSVSREKKERFSLILESASTNQTSMYLCASSPRGPPYEQYFGPGTRLTVT.

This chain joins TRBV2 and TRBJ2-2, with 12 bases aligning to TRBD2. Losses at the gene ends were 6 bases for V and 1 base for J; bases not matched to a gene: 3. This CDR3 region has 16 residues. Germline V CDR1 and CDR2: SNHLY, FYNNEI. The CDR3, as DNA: TGTGCCAGCAGGGGGGGACTAGCGGGGAACACCGGGGAGCTGTTTTTT. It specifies CASRGGLAGNTGELFF.

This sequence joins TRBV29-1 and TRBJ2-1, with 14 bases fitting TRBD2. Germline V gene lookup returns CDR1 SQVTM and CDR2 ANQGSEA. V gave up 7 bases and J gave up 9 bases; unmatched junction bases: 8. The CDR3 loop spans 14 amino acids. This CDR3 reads CSAGTSGRISEQFF. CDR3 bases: TGCAGCGCTGGGACTAGCGGGAGAATATCTGAGCAGTTCTTC.

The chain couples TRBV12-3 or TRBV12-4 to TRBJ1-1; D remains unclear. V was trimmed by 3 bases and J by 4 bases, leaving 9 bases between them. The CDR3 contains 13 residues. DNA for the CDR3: TGTGCCAGCAGTTTGCGGGAAAGCACTGAAGCTTTCTTT. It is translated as CASSLRESTEAFF.

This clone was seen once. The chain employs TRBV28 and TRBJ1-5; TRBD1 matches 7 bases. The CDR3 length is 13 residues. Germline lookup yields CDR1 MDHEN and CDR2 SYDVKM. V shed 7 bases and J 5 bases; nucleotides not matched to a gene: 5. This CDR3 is CASTYRGHQPQHF. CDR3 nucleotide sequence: TGTGCCAGCACCTACAGGGGTCATCAGCCCCAGCATTTT.

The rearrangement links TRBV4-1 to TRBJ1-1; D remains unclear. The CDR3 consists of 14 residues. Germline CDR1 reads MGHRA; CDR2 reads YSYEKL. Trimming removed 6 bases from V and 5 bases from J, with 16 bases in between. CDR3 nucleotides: TGCGCCAGCAGTGTCAGGAATTCGGTGACTGAAGCTTTCTTT. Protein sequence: CASSVRNSVTEAFF.

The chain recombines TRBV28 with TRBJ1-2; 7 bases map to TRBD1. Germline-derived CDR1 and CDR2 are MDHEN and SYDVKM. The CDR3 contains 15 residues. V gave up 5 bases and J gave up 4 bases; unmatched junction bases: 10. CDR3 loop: CASSISTGLSYGYTF. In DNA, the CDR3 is TGTGCCAGCAGTATCTCGACAGGGCTTAGCTATGGCTACACCTTC.

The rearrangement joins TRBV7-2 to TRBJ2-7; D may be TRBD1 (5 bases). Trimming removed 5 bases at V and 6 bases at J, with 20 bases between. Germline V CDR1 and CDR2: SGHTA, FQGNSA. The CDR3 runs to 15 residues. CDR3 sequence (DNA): TGTGCCAGCAGCCCAGCAGGGCAGGCGTTGAGCGAGCAGTACTTC. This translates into CASSPAGQALSEQYF.

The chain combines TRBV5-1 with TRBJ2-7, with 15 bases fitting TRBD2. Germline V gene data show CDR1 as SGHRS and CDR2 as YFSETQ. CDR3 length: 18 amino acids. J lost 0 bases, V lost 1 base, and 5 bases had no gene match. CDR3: CASSLRGLAGGNSYEQYF. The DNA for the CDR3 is TGCGCCAGCAGCTTGAGGGGACTAGCGGGAGGTAACTCCTACGAGCAGTACTTC. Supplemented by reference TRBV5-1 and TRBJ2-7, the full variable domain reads KAGVTQTPRYLIKTRGQQVTLSCSPISGHRSVSWYQQTPGQGLQFLFEYFSETQRNKGNFPGRFSGRQFSNSRSEMNVSTLELGDSALYLCASSLRGLAGGNSYEQYFGPGTRLTVT.

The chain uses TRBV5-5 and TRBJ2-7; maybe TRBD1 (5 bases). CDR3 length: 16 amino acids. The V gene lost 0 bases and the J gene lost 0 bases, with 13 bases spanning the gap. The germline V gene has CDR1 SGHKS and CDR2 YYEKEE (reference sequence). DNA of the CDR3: TGTGCCAGCAGCTTGGAACTACAGGTATACTCCTACGAGCAGTACTTC. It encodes CASSLELQVYSYEQYF.

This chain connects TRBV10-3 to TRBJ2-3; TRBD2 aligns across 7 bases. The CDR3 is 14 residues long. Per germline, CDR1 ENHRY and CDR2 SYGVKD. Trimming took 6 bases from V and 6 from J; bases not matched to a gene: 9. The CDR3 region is CAISPGGGRDTQYF. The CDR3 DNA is TGTGCCATCAGCCCGGGAGGAGGGAGGGATACGCAGTATTTT.

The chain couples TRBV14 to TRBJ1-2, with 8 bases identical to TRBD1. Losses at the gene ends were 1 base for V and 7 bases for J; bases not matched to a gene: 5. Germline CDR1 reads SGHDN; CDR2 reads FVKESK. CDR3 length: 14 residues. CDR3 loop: CASSQVGQGVGYTF. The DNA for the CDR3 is TGTGCCAGCAGCCAAGTTGGACAGGGTGTTGGCTACACCTTC.

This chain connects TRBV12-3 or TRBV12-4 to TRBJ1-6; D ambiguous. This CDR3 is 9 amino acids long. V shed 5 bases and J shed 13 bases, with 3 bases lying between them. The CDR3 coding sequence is TGTGCCAGCAGTCCTCCCCTCCACTTT. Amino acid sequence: CASSPPLHF.

DNA of the CDR3: TGTGCCAGCAGTTACCGTAGCGGGAGGATTTACAATGAGCAGTTCTTC. Amino acids: CASSYRSGRIYNEQFF. The chain employs TRBV6-2 or TRBV6-3 and TRBJ2-1, with 10 bases aligning to TRBD2. CDR1 MNHEY and CDR2 SVGEGT come from the germline V gene. Losses at the gene ends were 2 bases for V and 4 bases for J; bases not matched to a gene: 5. The CDR3 is made up of 16 amino acids.

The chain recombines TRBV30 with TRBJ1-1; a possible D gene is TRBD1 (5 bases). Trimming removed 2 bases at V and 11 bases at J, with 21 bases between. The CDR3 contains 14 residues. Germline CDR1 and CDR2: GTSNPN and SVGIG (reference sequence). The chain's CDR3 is CAWSRGWFSSNAFF. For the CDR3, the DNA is TGTGCCTGGAGTAGGGGATGGTTCTCTTCGAACGCTTTCTTT.

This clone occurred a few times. CDR3 in DNA: TGTGCCAGTAGGGGTACTAGAGCGGGAGGCTACAATGAGCAGTTCTTC. Translation gives CASRGTRAGGYNEQFF. This chain uses TRBV19 with TRBJ2-1, with 9 bases aligning to TRBD2. The CDR3 is 16 amino acids. Germline CDR1 reads LNHDA; CDR2 reads SQIVND (reference sequence). J was trimmed by 3 bases and V by 6 bases; bases with no gene match: 9. The variable domain in full, with the rest retrieved from reference TRBV19 and TRBJ2-1, is DGGITQSPKYLFRKEGQNVTLSCEQNLNHDAMYWYRQDPGQGLRLIYYSQIVNDFQKGDIAEGYSVSREKKESFPLTVTSAQKNPTAFYLCASRGTRAGGYNEQFFGPGTRLTVL.

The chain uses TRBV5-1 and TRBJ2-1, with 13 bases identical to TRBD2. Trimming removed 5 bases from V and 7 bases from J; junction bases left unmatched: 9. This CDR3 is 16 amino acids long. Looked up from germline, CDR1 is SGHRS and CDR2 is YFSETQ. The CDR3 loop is CASRWTSGSIWNEQFF. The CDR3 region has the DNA TGCGCCAGCAGGTGGACTAGCGGGAGTATTTGGAATGAGCAGTTCTTC.

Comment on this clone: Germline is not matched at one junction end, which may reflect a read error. CDR3 bases: TGTGCTAGCAGCTCCCAAGCCAGGGGCACCGGGGAGCTGTTTTTT. Its protein is CASSSQARGTGELFF. This chain links TRBV7-7 with TRBJ2-2, with TRBD1 as a possible D gene (6 bases). Germline CDR1 SSHAT, CDR2 FNYEAQ (reference sequence). The CDR3 runs to 15 residues.

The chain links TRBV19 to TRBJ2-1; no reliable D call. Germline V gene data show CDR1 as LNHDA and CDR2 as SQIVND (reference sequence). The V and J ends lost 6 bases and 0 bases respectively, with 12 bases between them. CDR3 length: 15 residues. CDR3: CASRQLSSSYNEQFF. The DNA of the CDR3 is TGTGCCAGTAGACAGCTCTCCAGCTCCTACAATGAGCAGTTCTTC.

The CDR3 sequence is CSASPGVNQPQHF. The CDR3 DNA follows: TGCAGTGCTAGTCCCGGGGTCAATCAGCCCCAGCATTTT. The gene calls are TRBV20-1 and TRBJ1-5; no reliable D call. Trimming took off 3 bases at V and 3 bases at J, with 9 bases between the two ends. Germline V gives CDR1 DFQATT, CDR2 SNEGSKA (reference sequence). This CDR3 contains 13 residues.

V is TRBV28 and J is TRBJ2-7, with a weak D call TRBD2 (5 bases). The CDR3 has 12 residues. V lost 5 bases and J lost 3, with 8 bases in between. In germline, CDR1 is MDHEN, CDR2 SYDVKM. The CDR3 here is CASSGRVYEQYF. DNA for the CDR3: TGTGCCAGCAGTGGGCGGGTCTACGAGCAGTACTTC.

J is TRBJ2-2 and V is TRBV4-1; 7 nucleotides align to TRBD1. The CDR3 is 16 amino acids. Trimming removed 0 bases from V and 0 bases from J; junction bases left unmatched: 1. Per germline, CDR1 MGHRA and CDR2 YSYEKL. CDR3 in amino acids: CASSQEGQTNTGELFF. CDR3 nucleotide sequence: TGCGCCAGCAGCCAAGAGGGACAGACGAACACCGGGGAGCTGTTTTTT.